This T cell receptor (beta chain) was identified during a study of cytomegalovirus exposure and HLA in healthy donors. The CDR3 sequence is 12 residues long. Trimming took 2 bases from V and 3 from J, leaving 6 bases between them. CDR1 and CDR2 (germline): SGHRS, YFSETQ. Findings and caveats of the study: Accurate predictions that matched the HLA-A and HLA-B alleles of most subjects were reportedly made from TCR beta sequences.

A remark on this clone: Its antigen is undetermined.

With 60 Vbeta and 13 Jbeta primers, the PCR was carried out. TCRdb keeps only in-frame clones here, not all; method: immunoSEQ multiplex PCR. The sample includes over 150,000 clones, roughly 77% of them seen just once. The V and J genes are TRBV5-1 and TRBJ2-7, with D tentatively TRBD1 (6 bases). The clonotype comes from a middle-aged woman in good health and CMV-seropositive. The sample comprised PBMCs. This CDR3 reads CASSLQGYEQYF. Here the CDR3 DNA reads TGCGCCAGCAGCTTACAGGGCTACGAGCAGTACTTC.